This entry describes one T cell receptor beta chain. This record belongs to a study of blood T cell repertoires in COVID-19. Overall study: Sources were T cells, B-cell-depleted T cells, or PBMCs; the material itself was cDNA or gDNA.

Repertoires were generated with immunoSEQ multiplex PCR, while TCRdb's copy carries only in-frame clones and drops some. Found here are 350,000 or so clones, 80% to 90% of them singletons; the top ten hold 8.5% to 12%. With 4 bases clipped from V and 0 bases from J, the junction kept 7 bases outside the gene matches. The CDR3 sequence is 17 residues long. From germline, CDR1 is SGHAT and CDR2 FQNNGV. The V gene is TRBV11-2, the J gene TRBJ2-7; TRBD2 aligns across 12 bases. This TCR was recovered from a woman in her twenties or thirties with COVID-19, enrolled during active disease. The sample taken for sequencing was peripheral blood. This CDR3 reads CASSSTGLAGSSYEQYF. Written as DNA, the CDR3 is TGTGCCAGCAGCTCCACGGGACTAGCGGGCTCCTCCTACGAGCAGTACTTC. The whole variable domain, remainder taken from reference TRBV11-2 and TRBJ2-7, is EAGVAQSPRYKIIEKRQSVAFWCNPISGHATLYWYQQILGQGPKLLIQFQNNGVVDDSQLPKDRFSAERLKGVDSTLKIQPAKLEDSAVYLCASSSTGLAGSSYEQYFGPGTRLTVT.